This T cell receptor beta chain was identified during a study of OX40 agonist ivuxolimab in advanced cancers. The wider study: Cancers in dose escalation were hepatocellular, melanoma, renal cell and head and neck.

The CDR3 contains 13 residues. V was cut by 6 bases and J by 2 bases, with 11 bases left in between. From germline, CDR1 is MNHEY and CDR2 SMNVEV (reference sequence). Details on this clone: What it binds is not known.

Assay used: immunoSEQ multiplex PCR; TCRdb lists only in-frame clones, some missing. In the table there are about 19,000 clones, more than 80% of which are singletons. Study-level results: Antigen specificity remained undetermined for the expanded peripheral T cells.

Source: CD4+ or CD8+ T cells sorted from blood, taken in a trial of the OX40 agonist ivuxolimab. The receptor was isolated from an adult with an advanced solid tumor such as melanoma, head and neck, liver or kidney cancer. The chain couples TRBV27 to TRBJ2-7; tentatively, D is TRBD2 (6 bases). The CDR3 coding sequence is TGTGCCAGCAGCCGCGGGGTTACCTACGAGCAGTACTTC. The encoded protein is CASSRGVTYEQYF.